The 4 T cell receptor beta chains listed next were all sequenced from one sample in a study of vaccination and CD4 T cells after COVID-19. An Oncomine TCR Beta short-read assay was used to sequence the DNA from cultured CD4+ T cells. From the PCR reads, TCRdb called clonotypes with MiXCR, one entry per CDR3 protein. The sample contains approximately 21,000 distinct CDR3 sequences, roughly 50% of which appear only once. Treatment of the sample: roughly ten-day PBMC culture with coronavirus spike peptide pools or control peptides (ViraFEST assay). These receptors' antigens are unknown. The sample comprised CD4+ T cells from blood, cultured in vitro. These receptors came from a human donor who had recovered from COVID-19.

The chain employs TRBV6-2 or TRBV6-3 and TRBJ2-3; 14 bases agree with TRBD2. Germline V gene data show CDR1 as MNHEY and CDR2 as SVGEGT. The ends lost 2 bases at V and 5 bases at J; junction bases unmatched: 6. The CDR3 loop spans 17 amino acids. CDR3 protein: CASSYLGLAGVVDTQYF. As DNA, the CDR3 is TGTGCCAGCAGTTACCTGGGACTAGCGGGAGTGGTAGATACGCAGTATTTT.

CDR3 protein: CASSSRPGQGNEQYF. In DNA form, the CDR3 reads TGCGCCAGCAGCTCGCGGCCGGGACAGGGGAACGAGCAGTACTTC. V and J are TRBV5-1 and TRBJ2-7; 10 bases line up with TRBD1. Trimming took 3 bases from V and 5 from J; bases not matched to a gene: 8. The CDR3 contains 15 residues. Germline CDR1 is SGHRS and CDR2 is YFSETQ.

V and J are TRBV19 and TRBJ1-2; 10 positions match TRBD1. Per germline, CDR1 LNHDA and CDR2 SQIVND (reference sequence). V was pared by 5 bases and J by 2 bases, with 11 bases of the junction left unmatched. The CDR3 is made up of 17 amino acids. The CDR3 DNA reads TGTGCCAGTAGTCCGGGACAGGGGAACGCGTTGAACTATGGCTACACCTTC. This codes for CASSPGQGNALNYGYTF.

This clonotype appeared a few times. This chain uses TRBV7-9 with TRBJ2-1; no clear D. Trimming took 6 bases from V and 4 from J, leaving 10 bases between them. The germline CDR1 and CDR2 sequences are SEHNR and FQNEAQ (reference sequence). This CDR3 comprises 13 residues. CDR3 loop: CASRGSAYNEQFF. The CDR3 nucleotides are TGTGCCAGCAGAGGAAGCGCTTACAATGAGCAGTTCTTC.